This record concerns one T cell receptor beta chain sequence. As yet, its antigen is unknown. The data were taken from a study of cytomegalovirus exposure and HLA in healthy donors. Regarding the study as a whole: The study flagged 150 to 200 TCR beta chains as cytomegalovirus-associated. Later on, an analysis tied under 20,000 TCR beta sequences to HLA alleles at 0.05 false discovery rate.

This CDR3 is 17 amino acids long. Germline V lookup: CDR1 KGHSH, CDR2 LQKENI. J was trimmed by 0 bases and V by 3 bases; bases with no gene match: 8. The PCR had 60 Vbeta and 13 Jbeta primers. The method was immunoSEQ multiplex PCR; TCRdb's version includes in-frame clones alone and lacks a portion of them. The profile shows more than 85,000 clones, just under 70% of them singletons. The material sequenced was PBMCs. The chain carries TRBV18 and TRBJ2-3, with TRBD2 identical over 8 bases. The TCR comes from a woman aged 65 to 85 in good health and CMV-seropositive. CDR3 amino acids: CASSPQIAGSSTDTQYF. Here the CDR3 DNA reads TGTGCCAGCTCACCCCAAATAGCGGGATCAAGCACAGATACGCAGTATTTT. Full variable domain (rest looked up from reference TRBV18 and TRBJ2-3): NAGVMQNPRHLVRRRGQEARLRCSPMKGHSHVYWYRQLPEEGLKFMVYLQKENIIDESGMPKERFSAEFPKEGPSILRIQQVVRGDSAAYFCASSPQIAGSSTDTQYFGPGTRLTVL.